Described below is a single T cell receptor beta chain sequence and its context. Measured with immunoSEQ multiplex PCR; TCRdb has only the in-frame clones, and not every one. The data show around 2.5 million clones, more than 85% seen once. This CDR3 has 13 residues. Losses at the gene ends were 3 bases for V and 7 bases for J; bases not matched to a gene: 5. The V gene's germline CDR1 is MDHEN and CDR2 SYDVKM. This record belongs to a study of shared clonotypes between healthy human individuals. The V call is TRBV28, the J call TRBJ1-2; TRBD1 aligns across 7 bases. The TCR sequence derives from a man younger than 30 in good health. Some clones in this sample may be carry-over from other donors' samples. Sequencing was performed on naive CD4+ T cells from PBMCs. The subset is: CD45RA+ positively selected. For the CDR3, the DNA is TGTGCCAGCAGTTTGGGACAGCTCGGTGGCTACACCTTC. It is translated as CASSLGQLGGYTF.